The present TCR beta chain was sequenced within a study of technical replicates of blood from a handful of donors. The protocol was immunoSEQ multiplex PCR, while the TCRdb copy is restricted to in-frame clones and leaves out a portion. The table lists about 100,000 clones, around 95% of them singletons. CDR3 length: 16 amino acids. V lost 5 bases, J lost 2 bases, and 17 bases lay in between. Per germline, CDR1 KGHSH and CDR2 LQKENI. This TCR was recovered from a human donor in good health. Sequenced material: T cells isolated from PBMCs. This sequence joins TRBV18 and TRBJ2-3, with D uncertain. The CDR3 loop reads CASSASPVIATDTQYF. For the CDR3, the DNA is TGTGCCAGCTCAGCATCCCCGGTAATCGCCACAGATACGCAGTATTTT.